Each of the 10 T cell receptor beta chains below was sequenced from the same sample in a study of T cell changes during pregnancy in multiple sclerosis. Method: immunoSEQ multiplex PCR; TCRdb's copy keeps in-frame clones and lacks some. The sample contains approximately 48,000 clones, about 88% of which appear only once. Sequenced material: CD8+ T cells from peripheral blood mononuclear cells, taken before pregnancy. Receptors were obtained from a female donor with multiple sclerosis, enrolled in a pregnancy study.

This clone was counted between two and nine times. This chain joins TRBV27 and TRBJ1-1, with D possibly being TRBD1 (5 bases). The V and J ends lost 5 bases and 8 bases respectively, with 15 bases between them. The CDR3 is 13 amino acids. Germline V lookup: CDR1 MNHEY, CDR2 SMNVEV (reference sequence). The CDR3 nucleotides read TGTGCCAGCAGTCCCAGTGGGGGGACCGAAGCTTTCTTT. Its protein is CASSPSGGTEAFF.

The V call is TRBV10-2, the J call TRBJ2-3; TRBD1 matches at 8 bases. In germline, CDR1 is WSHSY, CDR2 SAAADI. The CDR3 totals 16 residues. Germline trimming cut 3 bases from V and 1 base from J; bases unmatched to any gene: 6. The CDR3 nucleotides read TGCGCCAGCAGTGAATGGACAGGGACCGGCACAGATACGCAGTATTTT. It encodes CASSEWTGTGTDTQYF.

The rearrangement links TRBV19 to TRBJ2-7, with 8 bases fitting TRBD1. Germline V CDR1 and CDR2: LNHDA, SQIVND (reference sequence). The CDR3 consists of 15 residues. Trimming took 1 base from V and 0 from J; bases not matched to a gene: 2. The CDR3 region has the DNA TGTGCCAGTAGTATAGGGACAGGGAGCTCCTACGAGCAGTACTTC. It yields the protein CASSIGTGSSYEQYF.

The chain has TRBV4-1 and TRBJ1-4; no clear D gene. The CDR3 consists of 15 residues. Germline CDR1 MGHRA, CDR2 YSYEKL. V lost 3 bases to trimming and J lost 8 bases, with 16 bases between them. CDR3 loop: CASSHAGPEEEKLFF. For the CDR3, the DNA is TGCGCCAGCAGCCACGCAGGCCCGGAGGAAGAAAAACTGTTTTTT.

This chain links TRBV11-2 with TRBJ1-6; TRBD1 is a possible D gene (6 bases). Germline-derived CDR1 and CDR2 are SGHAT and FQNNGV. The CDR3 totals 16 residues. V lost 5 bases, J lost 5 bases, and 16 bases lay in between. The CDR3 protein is CASSLTGGPNNSPLHF. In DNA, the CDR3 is TGTGCCAGCAGCCTTACGGGGGGCCCGAATAATTCACCCCTCCACTTT.

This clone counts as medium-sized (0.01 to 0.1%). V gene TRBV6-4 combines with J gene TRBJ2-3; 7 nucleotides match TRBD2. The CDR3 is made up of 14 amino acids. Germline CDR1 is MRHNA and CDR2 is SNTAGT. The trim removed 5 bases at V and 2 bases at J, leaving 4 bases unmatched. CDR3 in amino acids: CASSPSGSTDTQYF. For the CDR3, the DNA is TGTGCCAGCAGTCCTAGCGGCTCCACAGATACGCAGTATTTT.

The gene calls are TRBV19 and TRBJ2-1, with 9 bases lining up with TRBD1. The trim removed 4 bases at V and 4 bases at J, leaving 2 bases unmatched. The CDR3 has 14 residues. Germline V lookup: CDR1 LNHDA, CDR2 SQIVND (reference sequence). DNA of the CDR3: TGTGCCAGTAGTAGGACAGGGGCGTACAATGAGCAGTTCTTC. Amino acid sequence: CASSRTGAYNEQFF. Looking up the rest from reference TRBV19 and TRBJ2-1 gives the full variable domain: DGGITQSPKYLFRKEGQNVTLSCEQNLNHDAMYWYRQDPGQGLRLIYYSQIVNDFQKGDIAEGYSVSREKKESFPLTVTSAQKNPTAFYLCASSRTGAYNEQFFGPGTRLTVL.

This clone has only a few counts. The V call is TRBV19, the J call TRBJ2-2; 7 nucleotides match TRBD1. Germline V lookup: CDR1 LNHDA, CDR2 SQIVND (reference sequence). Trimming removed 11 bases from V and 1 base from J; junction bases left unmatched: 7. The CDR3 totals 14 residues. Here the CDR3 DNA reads TGTGCCCTTAGGGGGCGGCAGAACACCGGGGAGCTGTTTTTT. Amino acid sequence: CALRGRQNTGELFF.

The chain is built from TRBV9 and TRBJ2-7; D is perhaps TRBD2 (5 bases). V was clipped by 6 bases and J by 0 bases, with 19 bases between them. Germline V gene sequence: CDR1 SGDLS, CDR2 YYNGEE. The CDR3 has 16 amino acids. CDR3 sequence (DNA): TGTGCCAGCACCTTAGAGGGAAGTTCTCCCTCCTACGAGCAGTACTTC. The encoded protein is CASTLEGSSPSYEQYF.

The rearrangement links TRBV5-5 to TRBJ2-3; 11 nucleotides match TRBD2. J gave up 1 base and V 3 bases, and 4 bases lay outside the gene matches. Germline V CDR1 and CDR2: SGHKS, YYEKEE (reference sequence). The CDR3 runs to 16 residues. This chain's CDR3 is CASSSPLAGGTDTQYF. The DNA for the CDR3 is TGTGCCAGCAGCTCGCCACTAGCGGGGGGCACAGATACGCAGTATTTT.